This T cell receptor (beta chain) was captured in a study of tumor-infiltrating lymphocytes in localized non-small cell lung cancer. Study context: Tumor tissue and non-adjacent uninvolved lung came from each patient. Overall study findings and caveats: TCRbeta sequencing showed higher T cell infiltration in tumors than uninvolved lung. Not all patients were TCR sequenced, owing to tissue quantity. Technical variation could not be separated from intratumor heterogeneity here.

Generated by immunoSEQ multiplex PCR, the TCRdb table keeps only in-frame clones and is missing some. The sample records 9,500 to 15,000 clones, 60% to 85% being singletons. As to this clone: Its antigen remains unidentified.

The receptor was isolated from a human donor with non-small cell lung cancer. Sequences were obtained from lung tumor tissue.

The CDR3 loop reads CASTQGGRAFF. The CDR3 DNA sequence: TGTGCCAGCACGCAGGGGGGGCGAGCTTTCTTT. This chain links TRBV28 with TRBJ1-1; TRBD1 aligns across 7 bases. J lost 10 bases, V lost 7 bases, and 6 bases had no gene match. CDR3 length: 11 residues. Per germline, CDR1 MDHEN and CDR2 SYDVKM. Full variable domain (rest looked up from reference TRBV28 and TRBJ1-1): DVKVTQSSRYLVKRTGEKVFLECVQDMDHENMFWYRQDPGLGLRLIYFSYDVKMKEKGDIPEGYSVSREKKERFSLILESASTNQTSMYLCASTQGGRAFFGQGTRLTVV.